The clone carrying this TCR beta chain was seen many times. V was trimmed by 2 bases and J by 1 base, leaving 11 bases between them. CDR1 is MNHEY, CDR2 SVGEGT, per germline. This CDR3 is built from 16 residues. The sample belongs to a study of neurological immune-mediated disorders. MiXCR was run by TCRdb on the 5' RACE reads, yielding one entry per CDR3 protein. The sample includes 11,000 to 15,000 distinct CDR3 sequences, 13% of them seen just once. This sequence was found in a female donor with HTLV-1-associated myelopathy (HAM/TSP). The rearrangement links TRBV6-2 or TRBV6-3 to TRBJ2-2; D perhaps matches TRBD2 (6 bases). Sequencing was carried out using CD8+ T cells from blood. The CDR3 region is CASSYSLARNTGELFF. The CDR3 coding sequence is TGTGCCAGCAGTTACAGTCTAGCGCGGAACACCGGGGAGCTGTTTTTT.